These 9 T cell receptor beta chains originate from one sample sequenced in a study of tumor and adjacent non-tumor tissue in lung cancer. The template was RNA from unsorted bulk tissue. The library came from three nested PCR rounds adapted from ARM-PCR protocols. TCRdb re-called the multiplex PCR reads through MiXCR, storing one row per CDR3 protein. Of about 80,000 distinct CDR3 sequences listed, about two thirds are singletons. Sequencing was done on a sample of lung tumor tissue. Source of these receptors: a woman aged 40 to 49 with non-small cell lung cancer.

As for this clonotype: Germline is not matched at one junction end, which may reflect a read error. This sequence joins TRBV4-1 and TRBJ1-5, with TRBD1 matching over 10 bases. The CDR3 extends over 16 amino acids. Germline CDR1 reads MGHRA; CDR2 reads YSYEKL. DNA of the CDR3: TGCGCCAGCAACCAAGACAGGGGGCGCGGCAATCAGCCCCGGCATTTT. Amino acids: CASNQDRGRGNQPRHF.

This clonotype has a count of ten or more. The chain joins TRBV28 to TRBJ2-7; 7 nucleotides match TRBD2. The CDR3 runs to 16 residues. Germline assignment: CDR1 MDHEN and CDR2 SYDVKM. Trimming at V came to 3 bases and at J to 1 base, leaving 9 bases not matched to a gene. The CDR3 bases are TGTGCCAGCAGTTTTGCTAGCGGAACTGGATCCTACGAGCAGTACTTC. Translation gives CASSFASGTGSYEQYF.

This clonotype has only one observation. This could be a read error, since a much larger clone is one nucleotide away. The V gene is TRBV2, the J gene TRBJ2-1; D tentatively reads TRBD1 or TRBD2 (5 bases each). Germline assignment: CDR1 SNHLY and CDR2 FYNNEI. This CDR3 has 13 residues. The DNA of the CDR3 is TGTGCCAGCAGGGGGACCGAATACAATGAGCAGCTCTTC. It codes for CASRGTEYNEQLF.

This clonotype was counted a few times. The chain combines TRBV7-3 with TRBJ1-1; unclear D gene. The CDR3 covers 13 residues. The germline V gene has CDR1 SGHTA and CDR2 FQGTGA. The V end lost 2 bases, the J end lost 1 base, and 5 bases lay between the germline ends. CDR3 region: CASSLSRNTEAFF. The CDR3 DNA is TGTGCCAGCAGCTTATCCAGGAACACTGAAGCTTTCTTT.

By frequency in the sample, this clonotype is medium-sized. V usage is TRBV29-1 and J usage is TRBJ2-1; TRBD2 aligns across 11 bases. V gave up 3 bases and J gave up 8 bases; unmatched junction bases: 3. CDR1 and CDR2 from the germline V gene are SQVTM and ANQGSEA. This CDR3 has 13 residues. In DNA, the CDR3 is TGCAGCGTTGATGGGACTAGCGGCGATGAGCAGTTCTTC. This sequence encodes CSVDGTSGDEQFF.

The chain's CDR3 is CASTYAGQPQHF. The CDR3 DNA is TGTGCCAGCACTTATGCGGGACAGCCCCAGCATTTT. The chain carries TRBV6-5 and TRBJ1-5; no clear D gene. The length of the CDR3 is 12 residues. V lost 7 bases to trimming and J lost 7 bases, with 11 bases between them. Germline V CDR1 and CDR2: MNHEY, SVGAGI.

The rearrangement joins TRBV20-1 to TRBJ2-2; D unresolved. The V gene's germline CDR1 is DFQATT and CDR2 SNEGSKA (reference sequence). With 5 bases removed from V and 5 bases from J, the gap between germline ends came to 15 bases. The CDR3 loop spans 14 amino acids. The CDR3 loop is CSAPPRHDTGELFF. DNA of the CDR3: TGCAGTGCTCCGCCGAGACATGATACCGGGGAGCTGTTTTTT.

As for this clonotype: One end of the junction does not line up with germline, which may come from a read error. This chain connects TRBV7-8 to TRBJ1-1, with D possibly TRBD1 on 5 matching bases. Germline loops: CDR1 SGHVS, CDR2 FQNEAQ. The CDR3 sequence is 13 residues long. The CDR3 sequence is CASSYGQGTETFF. The CDR3 coding sequence is TGTGCCAGCAGCTATGGACAAGGTACTGAAACTTTCTTT.

This clonotype was detected ten times or more. CDR3: CASSEQGGHIYEQYF. CDR3 in DNA: TGTGCCAGCAGTGAGCAGGGTGGACACATCTACGAGCAGTACTTC. The gene calls are TRBV6-1 and TRBJ2-7, with a tentative D call TRBD1 (5 bases). This CDR3 contains 15 residues. The V and J ends lost 3 bases and 3 bases respectively, with 15 bases between them. Germline CDR1 reads MNHNS; CDR2 reads SASEGT.